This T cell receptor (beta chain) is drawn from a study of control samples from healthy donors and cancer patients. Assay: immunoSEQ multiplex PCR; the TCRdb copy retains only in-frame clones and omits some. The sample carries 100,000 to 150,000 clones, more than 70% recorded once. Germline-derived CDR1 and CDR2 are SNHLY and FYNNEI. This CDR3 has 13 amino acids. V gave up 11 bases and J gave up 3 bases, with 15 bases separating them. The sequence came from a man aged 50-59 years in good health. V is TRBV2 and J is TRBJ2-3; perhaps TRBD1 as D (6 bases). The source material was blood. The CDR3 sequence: CACEGEGTDTQYF. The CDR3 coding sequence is TGTGCCTGCGAGGGGGAAGGGACAGATACGCAGTATTTT. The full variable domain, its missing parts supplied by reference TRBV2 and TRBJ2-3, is EPEVTQTPSHQVTQMGQEVILRCVPISNHLYFYWYRQILGQKVEFLVSFYNNEISEKSEIFDDQFSVERPDGSNFTLKIRSTKLEDSAMYFCACEGEGTDTQYFGPGTRLTVL.